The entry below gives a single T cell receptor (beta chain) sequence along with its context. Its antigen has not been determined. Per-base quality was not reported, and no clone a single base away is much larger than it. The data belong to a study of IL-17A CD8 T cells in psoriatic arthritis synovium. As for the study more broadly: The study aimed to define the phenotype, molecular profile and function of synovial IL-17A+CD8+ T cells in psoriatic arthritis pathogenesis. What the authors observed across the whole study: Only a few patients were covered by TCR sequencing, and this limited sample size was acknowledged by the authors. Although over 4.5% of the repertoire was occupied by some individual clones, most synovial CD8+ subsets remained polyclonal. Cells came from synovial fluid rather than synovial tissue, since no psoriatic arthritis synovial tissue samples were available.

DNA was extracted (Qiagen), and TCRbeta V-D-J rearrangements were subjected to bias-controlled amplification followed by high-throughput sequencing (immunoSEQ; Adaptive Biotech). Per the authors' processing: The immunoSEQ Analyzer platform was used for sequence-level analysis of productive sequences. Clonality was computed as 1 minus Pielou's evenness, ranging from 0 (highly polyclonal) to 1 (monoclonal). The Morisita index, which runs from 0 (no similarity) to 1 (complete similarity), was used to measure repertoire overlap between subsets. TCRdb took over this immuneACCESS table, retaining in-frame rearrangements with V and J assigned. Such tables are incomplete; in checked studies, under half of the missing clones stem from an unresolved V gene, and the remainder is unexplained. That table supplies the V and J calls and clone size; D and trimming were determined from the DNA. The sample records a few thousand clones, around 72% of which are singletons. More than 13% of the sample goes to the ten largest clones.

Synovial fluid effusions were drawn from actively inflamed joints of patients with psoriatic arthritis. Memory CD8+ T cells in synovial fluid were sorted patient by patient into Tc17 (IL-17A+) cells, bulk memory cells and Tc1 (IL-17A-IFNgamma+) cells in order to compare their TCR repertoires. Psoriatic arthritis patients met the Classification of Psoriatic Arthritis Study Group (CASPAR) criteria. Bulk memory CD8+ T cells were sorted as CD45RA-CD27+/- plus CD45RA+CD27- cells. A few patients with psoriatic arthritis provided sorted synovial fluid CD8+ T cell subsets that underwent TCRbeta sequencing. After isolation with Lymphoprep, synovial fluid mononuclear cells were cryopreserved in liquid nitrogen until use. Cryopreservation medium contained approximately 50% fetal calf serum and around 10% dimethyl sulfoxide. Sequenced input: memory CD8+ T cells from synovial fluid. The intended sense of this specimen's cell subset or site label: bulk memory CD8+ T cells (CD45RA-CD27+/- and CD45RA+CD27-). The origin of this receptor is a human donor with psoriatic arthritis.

The nucleotides are TGCGCCAGCAAGCCGGGCTCTGGGGCCAACGTCCTGACTTTC. Translated, this is CASKPGSGANVLTF. The V and J genes are TRBV4-1 and TRBJ2-6; a confident D gene designation cannot be given. CDR1 and CDR2 were assigned from the germline V gene as MGHRA and YSYEKL. V sheds 7 bases and J sheds 0 bases, leaving 7 bases between their ends. Reading from cysteine to phenylalanine, the CDR3 counts 14 amino acids. Kept here is only the CDR3 DNA, which spans 42 bases and is read in frame from base 1.